The entry below gives a single TCR beta chain sequence along with its context. This sample was included in a study of blood T cell repertoires in COVID-19. Study at large: The cDNA or gDNA used as material had been derived from T cells, B-cell-depleted T cells, or PBMCs.

Only in-frame clones appear in the TCRdb table, and some are missing; sequencing was by immunoSEQ multiplex PCR. The table lists about 59,000 clones, under 85% of them singletons. Germline V CDR1 and CDR2: WNHNN, SYGVQD (reference sequence). The trim removed 6 bases at V and 4 bases at J, leaving 11 bases unmatched. The CDR3 loop spans 15 amino acids. Sequencing was carried out using peripheral blood. J is TRBJ2-7 and V is TRBV10-1, with 8 bases lining up with TRBD1. This clonotype originated in an elderly woman with acute or convalescent COVID-19. The CDR3 loop is CASRHRGEQTYEQYF. CDR3 DNA sequence: TGCGCCAGCAGACACAGGGGGGAACAGACTTACGAGCAGTACTTC.